Following are 9 T cell receptor beta chains from one sample sequenced in a study of shared clonotypes between healthy human individuals. The method was immunoSEQ multiplex PCR; TCRdb's version includes in-frame clones alone and lacks a portion of them. There are some 2,000,000 clones in the sample; about 95% occur only once, and around 1.1% lies in the top ten. Positive CCR7 selection of CD45RO-negative cells yielded the naive CD8 cells, and terminally differentiated effector memory CD45RA+ cells were excluded. The sample comprised naive CD8+ T cells sorted from blood. These TCRs come from a young man in good health.

The chain employs TRBV12-5 and TRBJ2-7; 8 bases align to TRBD2. Germline lookup yields CDR1 LGHNT and CDR2 FRNRAP. The V segment lost 1 base and the J segment 7 bases; nucleotides outside the gene matches: 9. This CDR3 comprises 15 residues. DNA for the CDR3: TGTGCTAGTGGTTTGGGTACAGCGGGAGAAGGTGAGCAGTACTTC. It codes for CASGLGTAGEGEQYF.

The chain combines TRBV2 with TRBJ2-7; D possibly corresponds to TRBD2 (6 bases). CDR1 and CDR2 (germline): SNHLY, FYNNEI. The CDR3 length is 13 residues. V lost 11 bases, J lost 12 bases, and 26 bases lay in between. The CDR3 is CASIDQDFQGGYF. CDR3 coding DNA: TGTGCCTCCATAGACCAGGATTTTCAGGGAGGGTACTTC.

Of note for this clone: The junction departs from germline at one end; a sequencing error may be responsible. J is TRBJ2-5 and V is TRBV28; the match to TRBD1 covers 7 bases. Germline V gene data show CDR1 as MDHEN and CDR2 as SYDVKM. The CDR3 length is 15 residues. The CDR3 loop reads CASSFEGGPLYLWDF. In nucleotides, the CDR3 is TGTGCCAGCAGTTTTGAAGGGGGCCCCCTTTACTTATGGGACTTC.

This sequence joins TRBV29-1 and TRBJ2-2; D remains ambiguous. The V gene lost 6 bases and the J gene lost 1 base, with 15 bases spanning the gap. The CDR3 length is 15 residues. The germline CDR1 and CDR2 sequences are SQVTM and ANQGSEA. For the CDR3, the DNA is TGCAGCGTCGAACCGGTAACTGTGAACACCGGGGAGCTGTTTTTT. Translated: CSVEPVTVNTGELFF.

This chain connects TRBV5-5 to TRBJ1-2; 7 bases align to TRBD1. Trimming removed 4 bases from V and 3 bases from J; junction bases left unmatched: 9. In germline, CDR1 is SGHKS, CDR2 YYEKEE (reference sequence). There are 15 residues in the CDR3. CDR3 residues: CASSPYRGIDYGYTF. CDR3 sequence (DNA): TGTGCCAGCAGCCCATACAGGGGAATAGACTATGGCTACACCTTC.

Concerning this clone itself: This same CDR3 is encoded by further DNA sequences in the sample. V gene TRBV5-1 combines with J gene TRBJ2-7; no clear D gene. In germline, CDR1 is SGHRS, CDR2 YFSETQ. CDR3 length equals 13 residues. Trimming stripped 0 bases from V and 4 bases from J, with 8 bases between. The CDR3 bases are TGCGCCAGCAGCTTGGCGGTTCTTTACGAGCAGTACTTC. It translates to CASSLAVLYEQYF.

The chain employs TRBV27 and TRBJ1-1; no reliable D call. Germline V lookup: CDR1 MNHEY, CDR2 SMNVEV (reference sequence). CDR3 length: 14 residues. Trimming stripped 3 bases from V and 0 bases from J, with 8 bases between. The CDR3: CASSFPGMNTEAFF. CDR3 DNA sequence: TGTGCCAGCAGTTTCCCGGGGATGAACACTGAAGCTTTCTTT.

The chain links TRBV27 to TRBJ2-3; D is unclear. The CDR3 is 11 residues long. Germline values: CDR1 MNHEY, CDR2 SMNVEV (reference sequence). V was trimmed by 7 bases and J by 6 bases, leaving 8 bases between them. In DNA form, the CDR3 reads TGTGCCAGCACCAAGGCGGATACGCAGTATTTT. The encoded protein is CASTKADTQYF.

The V and J genes are TRBV10-1 and TRBJ1-1, with D possibly TRBD1 on 6 matching bases. The length of the CDR3 is 16 residues. Trimming removed 5 bases from V and 4 bases from J, with 20 bases in between. Germline loops: CDR1 WNHNN, CDR2 SYGVQD (reference sequence). CDR3 sequence reads: CASSRGHELISTEAFF. The CDR3 nucleotides are TGCGCCAGCAGTCGGGGACACGAATTAATAAGCACTGAAGCTTTCTTT.